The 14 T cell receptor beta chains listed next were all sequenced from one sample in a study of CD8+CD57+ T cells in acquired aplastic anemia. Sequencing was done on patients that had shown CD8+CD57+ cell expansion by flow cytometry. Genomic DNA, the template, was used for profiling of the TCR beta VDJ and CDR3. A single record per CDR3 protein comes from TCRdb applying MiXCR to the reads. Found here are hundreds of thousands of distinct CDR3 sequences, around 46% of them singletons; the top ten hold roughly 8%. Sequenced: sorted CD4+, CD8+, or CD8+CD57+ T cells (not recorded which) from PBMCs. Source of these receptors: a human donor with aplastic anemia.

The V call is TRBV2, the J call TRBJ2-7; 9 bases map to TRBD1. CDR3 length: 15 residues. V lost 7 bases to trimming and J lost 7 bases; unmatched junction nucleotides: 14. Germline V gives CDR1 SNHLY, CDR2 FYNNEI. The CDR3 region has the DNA TGTGCCAGCATGCTTACAGGGGGCTTTAGTAATGAGCAGTACTTC. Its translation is CASMLTGGFSNEQYF. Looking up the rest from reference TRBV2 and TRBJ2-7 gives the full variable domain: EPEVTQTPSHQVTQMGQEVILRCVPISNHLYFYWYRQILGQKVEFLVSFYNNEISEKSEIFDDQFSVERPDGSNFTLKIRSTKLEDSAMYFCASMLTGGFSNEQYFGPGTRLTVT.

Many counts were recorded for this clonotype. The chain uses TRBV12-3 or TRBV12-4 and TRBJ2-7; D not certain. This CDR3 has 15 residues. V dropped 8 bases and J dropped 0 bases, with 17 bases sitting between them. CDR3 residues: CASCPFRCLSYEQYF. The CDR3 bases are TGTGCCAGCTGTCCCTTTCGCTGCCTCTCCTACGAGCAGTACTTC.

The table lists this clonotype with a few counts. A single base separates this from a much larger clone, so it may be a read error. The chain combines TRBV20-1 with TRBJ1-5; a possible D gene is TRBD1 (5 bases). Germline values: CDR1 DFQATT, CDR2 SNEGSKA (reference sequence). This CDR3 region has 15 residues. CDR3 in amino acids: CSARARGEHNRPQHF. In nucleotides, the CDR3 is TGCAGTGCTAGAGCCCGGGGGGAACACAATCGGCCCCAGCATTTT.

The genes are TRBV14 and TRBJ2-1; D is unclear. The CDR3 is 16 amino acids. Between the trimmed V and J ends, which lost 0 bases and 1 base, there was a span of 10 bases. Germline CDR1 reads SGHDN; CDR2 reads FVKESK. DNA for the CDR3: TGTGCCAGCAGCCAAGAGCTCGGGTTATCCTACAATGAGCAGTTCTTC. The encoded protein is CASSQELGLSYNEQFF.

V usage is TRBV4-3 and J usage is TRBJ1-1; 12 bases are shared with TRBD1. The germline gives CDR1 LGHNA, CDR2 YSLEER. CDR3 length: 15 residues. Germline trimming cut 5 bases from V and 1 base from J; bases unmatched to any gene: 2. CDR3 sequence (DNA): TGCGCCAGCAGCGTGGGACAGGGGGCGAACACTGAAGCTTTCTTT. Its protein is CASSVGQGANTEAFF.

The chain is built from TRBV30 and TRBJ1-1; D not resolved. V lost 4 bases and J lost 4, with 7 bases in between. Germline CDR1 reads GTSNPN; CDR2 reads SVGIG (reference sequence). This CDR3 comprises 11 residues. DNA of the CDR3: TGTGCCTGGATCGCGAGCACTGAAGCTTTCTTT. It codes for CAWIASTEAFF.

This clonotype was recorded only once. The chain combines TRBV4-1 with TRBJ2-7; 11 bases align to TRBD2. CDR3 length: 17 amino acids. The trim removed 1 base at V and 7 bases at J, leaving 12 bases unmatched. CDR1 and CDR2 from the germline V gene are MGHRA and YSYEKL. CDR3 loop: CASSQVVAGLAVFEQYF. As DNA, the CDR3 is TGCGCCAGCAGCCAAGTGGTCGCGGGACTAGCGGTTTTTGAGCAGTACTTC.

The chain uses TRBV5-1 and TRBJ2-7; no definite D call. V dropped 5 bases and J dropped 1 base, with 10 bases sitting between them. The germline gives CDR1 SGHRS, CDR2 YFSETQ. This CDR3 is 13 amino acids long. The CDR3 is CASRSSESYEQYF. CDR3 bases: TGCGCCAGCAGGTCTTCGGAATCCTACGAGCAGTACTTC.

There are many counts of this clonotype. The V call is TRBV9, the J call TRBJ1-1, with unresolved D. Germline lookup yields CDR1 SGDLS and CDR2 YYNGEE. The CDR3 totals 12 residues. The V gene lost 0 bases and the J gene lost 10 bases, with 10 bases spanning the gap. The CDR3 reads CASSVEGRRAFF. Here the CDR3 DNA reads TGTGCCAGCAGCGTAGAAGGGCGGAGAGCTTTCTTT.

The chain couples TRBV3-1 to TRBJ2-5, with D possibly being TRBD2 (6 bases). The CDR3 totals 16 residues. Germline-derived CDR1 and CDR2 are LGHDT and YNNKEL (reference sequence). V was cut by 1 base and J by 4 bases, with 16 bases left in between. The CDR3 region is CASSQGASEMTETQYF. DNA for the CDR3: TGTGCCAGCAGCCAAGGGGCTAGCGAAATGACAGAGACCCAGTACTTC.

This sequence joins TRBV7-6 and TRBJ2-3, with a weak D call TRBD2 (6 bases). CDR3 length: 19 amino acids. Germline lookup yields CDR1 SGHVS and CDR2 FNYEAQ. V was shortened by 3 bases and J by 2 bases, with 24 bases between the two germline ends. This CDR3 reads CASSLKVVWRGDSTDTQYF. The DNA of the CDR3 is TGTGCCAGCAGCTTGAAGGTGGTATGGCGGGGCGATTCCACAGATACGCAGTATTTT.

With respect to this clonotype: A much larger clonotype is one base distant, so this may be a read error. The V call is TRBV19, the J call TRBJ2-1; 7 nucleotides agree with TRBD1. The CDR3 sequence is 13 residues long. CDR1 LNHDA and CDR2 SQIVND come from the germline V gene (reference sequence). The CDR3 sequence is CASSITGAKEQLF. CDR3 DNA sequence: TGTGCCAGTAGTATTACAGGGGCTAAGGAGCAGCTCTTC. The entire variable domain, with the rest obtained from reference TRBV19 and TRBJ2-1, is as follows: DGGITQSPKYLFRKEGQNVTLSCEQNLNHDAMYWYRQDPGQGLRLIYYSQIVNDFQKGDIAEGYSVSREKKESFPLTVTSAQKNPTAFYLCASSITGAKEQLFGPGTRLTVL.

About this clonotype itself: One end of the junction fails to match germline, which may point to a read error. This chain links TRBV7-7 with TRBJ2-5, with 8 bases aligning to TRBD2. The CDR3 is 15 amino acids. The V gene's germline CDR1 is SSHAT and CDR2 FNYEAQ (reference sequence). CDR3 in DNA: TGTGCTAGCAGCTCAGCGTCCGCGGGGGGAGAGACCCAGTACTTC. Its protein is CASSSASAGGETQYF.

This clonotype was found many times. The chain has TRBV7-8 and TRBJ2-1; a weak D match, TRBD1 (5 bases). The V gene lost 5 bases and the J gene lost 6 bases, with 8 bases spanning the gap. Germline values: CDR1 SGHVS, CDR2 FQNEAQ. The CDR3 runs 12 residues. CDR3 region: CASSMGRNEQFF. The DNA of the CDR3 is TGTGCCAGCAGCATGGGGCGCAATGAGCAGTTCTTC.